This is a list of T cell receptor beta chains from one sample in a study of blood T cell repertoires in COVID-19. The data were produced by immunoSEQ multiplex PCR, yet TCRdb's version contains in-frame clones alone and is incomplete. This table holds about 200,000 clones, more than 75% found once. The sequencing input was peripheral blood. These receptors all come from a man aged 35 to 55 with active or convalescent COVID-19. CDR3s include the opening cysteine and the closing phenylalanine or tryptophan. A D gene is named only where the DNA matches it firmly. For some rows the clone size is stated as once, few or many, or as a class when expanded; others skip it.

v_call	d_call	clone_size	j_call	cdr3_aa	cdr3_nt
TRBV18	TRBD2	.	TRBJ2-5	CASSPQGGLAGQETQYF	TGTGCCAGCTCACCACAAGGGGGACTAGCGGGCCAAGAGACCCAGTACTTC
TRBV5-1	.	.	TRBJ1-1	CASSLVGQANIEAFF	TGCGCCAGCAGCCTTGTGGGACAAGCGAACATTGAAGCTTTCTTT
TRBV2	.	.	TRBJ1-4	CASRRDIVGEKLFF	TGTGCCAGCAGAAGGGACATCGTAGGTGAAAAACTGTTTTTT
TRBV27	TRBD1	.	TRBJ2-7	CASSRTGSSYEQYF	TGTGCCAGCAGCAGGACAGGGTCCTCCTACGAGCAGTACTTC
TRBV25-1	TRBD1	.	TRBJ2-5	CASRSGQVREETQYF	TGTGCCAGCCGCTCGGGACAGGTCCGGGAAGAGACCCAGTACTTC
TRBV5-4	TRBD1	.	TRBJ2-2	CASSLVLSRRTGSNTGELFF	TGTGCCAGCAGCTTGGTATTATCCCGCCGGACAGGCTCGAACACCGGGGAGCTGTTTTTT
TRBV2	TRBD2	.	TRBJ2-1	CASLRASGGYNEQFF	TGTGCCAGCCTGCGGGCTAGCGGAGGTTACAATGAGCAGTTCTTC
TRBV19	.	few	TRBJ1-6	CASSISELNNSPLHF	TGTGCCAGTAGTATCTCGGAACTAAATAATTCACCCCTCCACTTT
TRBV28	.	.	TRBJ1-1	CASSFPMNTEAFF	TGTGCCAGCAGTTTCCCTATGAACACTGAAGCTTTCTTT
TRBV9	.	few	TRBJ2-3	CASSVDSGDASTDTQYF	TGTGCCAGCAGCGTAGATTCAGGGGACGCTAGCACAGATACGCAGTATTTT
TRBV6-6	.	.	TRBJ2-1	CASSLKGIPYNEQFF	TGTGCCAGCAGTTTAAAGGGGATTCCCTACAATGAGCAGTTCTTC
TRBV11-3	TRBD2	.	TRBJ2-1	CASSLGTSGQSSYNEQFF	TGTGCCAGCAGCTTGGGGACTAGCGGGCAAAGCTCCTACAATGAGCAGTTCTTC
TRBV7-6	TRBD2	.	TRBJ2-5	CASSLAQGSGIRETQYF	TGTGCCAGCAGCTTAGCGCAGGGTAGCGGGATACGAGAGACCCAGTACTTC
TRBV28	TRBD1	.	TRBJ1-1	CASTRDSPPIEAFF	TGTGCCAGCACCCGGGACAGTCCTCCGATTGAAGCTTTCTTT
TRBV7-2	.	.	TRBJ2-3	CASSLGVTYADTQYF	TGTGCCAGCAGCTTAGGAGTAACTTACGCAGATACGCAGTATTTT
TRBV29-1	TRBD1	once	TRBJ2-7	CSVEGQGVHEQYF	TGCAGCGTTGAGGGACAGGGGGTACACGAGCAGTACTTC
TRBV11-3	TRBD1	.	TRBJ1-2	CASSFPGQNGYTF	TGTGCCAGCAGCTTCCCGGGACAGAATGGCTACACCTTC
TRBV7-2	.	.	TRBJ2-3	CASSLAARFTDTQYF	TGTGCCAGCAGCTTAGCGGCGCGGTTCACAGATACGCAGTATTTT
TRBV5-6	TRBD2	.	TRBJ2-5	CASSSGTSGIQETQYF	TGTGCCAGCAGCTCTGGGACTAGCGGTATTCAAGAGACCCAGTACTTC
TRBV7-9	.	once	TRBJ2-2	CASSLGSNTGELFF	TGTGCCAGCAGCTTAGGTAGTAACACCGGGGAGCTGTTTTTT
TRBV5-4	.	.	TRBJ1-1	CASSLVGSGDTEAFF	TGTGCCAGCAGCTTGGTTGGGTCCGGGGACACTGAAGCTTTCTTT
TRBV19	TRBD2	.	TRBJ2-4	CASSLEGLAGTLNIQYF	TGTGCCAGTAGCCTCGAGGGACTAGCGGGAACCCTGAACATTCAGTACTTC
TRBV2	TRBD1	few	TRBJ2-1	CARGSGGLAFNEQFF	TGTGCCAGGGGATCAGGGGGCTTAGCCTTCAATGAGCAGTTCTTC
TRBV28	.	.	TRBJ2-7	CASTTGARVSGSYEQYF	TGTGCCAGCACAACAGGAGCCCGCGTTAGTGGGTCCTACGAGCAGTACTTC
TRBV24-1	.	.	TRBJ1-5	CATSDSPGGGNQPQHF	TGTGCCACCAGTGATTCCCCCGGGGGGGGCAATCAGCCCCAGCATTTT
TRBV6-2/TRBV6-3	TRBD2	.	TRBJ2-7	CASSYIAGTTSYEQYF	TGTGCCAGCAGTTACATAGCCGGGACTACCTCCTACGAGCAGTACTTC
TRBV7-9	.	.	TRBJ2-3	CASSLGGGVTDTQYF	TGTGCCAGCAGCTTAGGCGGAGGGGTCACAGATACGCAGTATTTT
TRBV11-2	.	.	TRBJ2-1	CASSWGWQGRIEQFF	TGTGCCAGCAGCTGGGGTTGGCAGGGTAGGATCGAGCAGTTCTTC
TRBV5-4	.	.	TRBJ2-7	CASSLTGLGEQYF	TGTGCCAGCAGCTTGACAGGGCTGGGGGAGCAGTACTTC
TRBV27	.	few	TRBJ2-7	CASSSPGISYEQYF	TGTGCCAGCAGCTCGCCAGGGATTTCCTACGAGCAGTACTTC
TRBV5-4	.	once	TRBJ1-5	CASSSDSNSNQPQHF	TGTGCCAGCAGCTCCGACAGTAATAGCAATCAGCCCCAGCATTTT
TRBV29-1	TRBD1	once	TRBJ1-3	CSARDRVSGNTIYF	TGCAGCGCAAGGGACAGAGTCTCTGGAAACACCATATATTTT
TRBV15	.	.	TRBJ2-5	CATSSKGGRETQYF	TGTGCCACCAGCTCAAAAGGGGGTAGAGAGACCCAGTACTTC
TRBV15	.	.	TRBJ1-1	CATSRDPPRSNTEAFF	TGTGCCACCAGCAGAGATCCCCCGAGGTCGAACACTGAAGCTTTCTTT
TRBV7-2	.	few	TRBJ2-1	CASSPRGVNEQFF	TGTGCCAGCAGCCCCAGGGGGGTCAATGAGCAGTTCTTC
TRBV11-3	TRBD2	.	TRBJ2-1	CASSLVAGGDNEQFF	TGTGCCAGCAGCTTAGTAGCGGGAGGGGACAATGAGCAGTTCTTC
TRBV5-1	.	.	TRBJ1-3	CASSLDGASGNTIYF	TGCGCCAGCAGCTTGGATGGGGCCTCTGGAAACACCATATATTTT
TRBV4-3	.	.	TRBJ2-7	CASSQDQGLSYEQYF	TGCGCCAGCAGCCAAGATCAGGGTCTCTCCTACGAGCAGTACTTC
TRBV15	TRBD1	.	TRBJ2-5	CATSEAGTDQETQYF	TGTGCCACCAGCGAGGCAGGGACAGACCAAGAGACCCAGTACTTC
TRBV6-5	.	.	TRBJ1-4	CASSYGSNEKLFF	TGTGCCAGCAGTTACGGCAGTAATGAAAAACTGTTTTTT
TRBV18	TRBD1	.	TRBJ1-1	CASSRDRGNTEAFF	TGTGCCAGCTCACGTGACAGGGGGAACACTGAAGCTTTCTTT
TRBV5-6	.	few	TRBJ1-1	CASSLYFTQGTEAFF	TGTGCCAGCAGCTTGTACTTTACCCAGGGCACTGAAGCTTTCTTT
TRBV24-1	TRBD1	once	TRBJ1-2	CATSESGQGDYGYTF	TGTGCCACCAGTGAGTCGGGACAGGGTGACTATGGCTACACCTTC
TRBV27	.	.	TRBJ1-5	CASSSFLNQPQHF	TGTGCCAGCAGTTCCTTCCTCAATCAGCCCCAGCATTTT
TRBV28	.	.	TRBJ1-2	CASNRWDSYTF	TGTGCCAGCAACCGGTGGGACTCCTACACCTTC
TRBV5-6	.	.	TRBJ1-1	CASSLGPTGGTEAFF	TGTGCCAGCAGCTTGGGACCCACGGGGGGCACTGAAGCTTTCTTT
TRBV28	.	.	TRBJ1-2	CASSPEGGRGRRYTF	TGTGCCAGCAGTCCCGAAGGGGGAAGGGGCAGGCGCTACACCTTC
TRBV6-4	TRBD2	.	TRBJ2-1	CASSVAGEPYNEQFF	TGTGCCAGCAGTGTAGCGGGAGAACCCTACAATGAGCAGTTCTTC
TRBV3-1/TRBV3-2	.	.	TRBJ1-6	CASSRQVLNSPLHF	TGTGCCAGCAGTCGACAGGTTTTAAATTCACCCCTCCACTTT
TRBV11-3	TRBD1	.	TRBJ2-2	CASQGQANTGELFF	TGTGCCAGCCAGGGACAGGCGAACACCGGGGAGCTGTTTTTT
TRBV19	TRBD2	.	TRBJ2-1	CASSPLGLAGGYNEQFF	TGTGCCAGTAGTCCCCTGGGACTAGCGGGAGGCTACAATGAGCAGTTCTTC
TRBV5-6	.	.	TRBJ2-3	CASSLASPDTQYF	TGTGCCAGCAGCTTGGCCTCCCCAGATACGCAGTATTTT